Detailed here is one T cell receptor beta chain. Its antigen is unknown. TCRdb re-called the reads with MiXCR, one entry per CDR3 protein. The repertoire holds 250,000 to 400,000 distinct CDR3 sequences, approximately 25% seen once, with roughly 15% in the top ten. The sample comes from a study of T cell repertoires in cytomegalovirus infection. Study as a whole: Recently identified HLA-C-restricted and well-studied HLA-B-restricted CMV epitopes were used. A matching HLA type, together with CMV infection, was signaled by public TCR beta signatures.

Notes on the study in general: People with CMV and the relevant HLA were identified by cumulative public TCR beta family frequency. Within the response measured ex vivo, HLA-C-restricted CMV-specific TCR beta clonotypes were dominant.

The source material was cultured PBMCs, sampled from culture after CMV antigen stimulation. This TCR was sampled from a human donor in good health (CMV status not recorded). Some clones in this sample may be carry-over from other donors' samples.

CDR3: CASRGDGNTIYF. CDR3 coding DNA: TGTGCCAGTAGGGGGGACGGAAACACCATATATTTT. The V and J genes are TRBV19 and TRBJ1-3; D is perhaps TRBD1 (5 bases). The CDR3 is 12 amino acids. V gave up 6 bases and J gave up 4 bases, with 7 bases separating them. Germline lookup yields CDR1 LNHDA and CDR2 SQIVND (reference sequence).